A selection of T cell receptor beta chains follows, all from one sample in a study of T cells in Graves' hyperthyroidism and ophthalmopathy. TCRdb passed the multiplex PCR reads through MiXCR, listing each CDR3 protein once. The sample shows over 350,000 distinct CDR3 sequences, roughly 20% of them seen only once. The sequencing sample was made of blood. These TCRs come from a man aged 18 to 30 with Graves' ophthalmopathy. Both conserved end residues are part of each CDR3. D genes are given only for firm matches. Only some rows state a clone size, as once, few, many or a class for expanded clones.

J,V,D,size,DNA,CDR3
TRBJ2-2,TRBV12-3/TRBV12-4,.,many,TGTGCCAGCAGTTCCGGGACGGACACCGGGGAGCTGTTTTTT,CASSSGTDTGELFF
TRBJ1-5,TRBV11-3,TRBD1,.,TGTGCCAGCAGCTTCGAGAAGGGTCAGGGGGGCAATCAGCCCCAGCATTTT,CASSFEKGQGGNQPQHF
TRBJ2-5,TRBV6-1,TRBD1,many,TGTGCCAGCAGTGAAGTGAGGACAGGGGCAGAGACCCAGTACTTC,CASSEVRTGAETQYF
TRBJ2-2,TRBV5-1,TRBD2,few,TGCGCCAGCAGCTTAGCGGGGGTGAGGACGCCCGGGGAGCTGTTTTTT,CASSLAGVRTPGELFF
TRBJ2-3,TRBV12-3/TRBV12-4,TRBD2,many,TGTGCCAGCAGTTGGGCCCGCAATAGCGGGGCGATCACAGATACGCAGTATTTT,CASSWARNSGAITDTQYF
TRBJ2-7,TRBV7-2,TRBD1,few,TGTGCCAGCAGCTCACCAAGACAGGGAGCCTACGAGCAGTACTTC,CASSSPRQGAYEQYF
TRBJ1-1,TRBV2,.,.,TGTGCCAGCAGTCTACTCGAACGAGGGAACACTGAAGCTTTCTTT,CASSLLERGNTEAFF
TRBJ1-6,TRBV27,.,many,TGTGCCAGCAGTTTATTATGGGGCCCGGATTCACCCCTCCACTTT,CASSLLWGPDSPLHF
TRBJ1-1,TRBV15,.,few,TGTGCCACCGGTAGGGGAGGGATGAAAGCTGAAGCTTTCTTT,CATGRGGMKAEAFF
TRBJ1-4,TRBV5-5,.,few,TGTGCCAGCAGCTTGGTGGAGGGAGGGGTAAAACTGTTTTTT,CASSLVEGGVKLFF
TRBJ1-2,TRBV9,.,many,TGTGCCAGCAGCCCTAGAGGGGATAACTATGGCTACACCTTC,CASSPRGDNYGYTF
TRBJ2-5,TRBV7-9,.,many,TGTGCCAGCAGCTTTAGTGAGACCCAGTACTTC,CASSFSETQYF
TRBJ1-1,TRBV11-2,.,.,TGTGCCAGCAGCTTAGAGGTGGGGGTTAACACTGAAGCTTTCTTT,CASSLEVGVNTEAFF
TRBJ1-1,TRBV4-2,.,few,TGTGCCAGCAGCCATGTAACAGGAAACACTGAAGCTTTCTTT,CASSHVTGNTEAFF
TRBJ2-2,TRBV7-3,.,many,TGTGCCAGCAGTTTGGCCGCACCGGGGACCGGGGAGCTGTTTTTT,CASSLAAPGTGELFF
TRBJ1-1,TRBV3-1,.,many,TGTGCCAGCGTCGGAGAGGGTATCACTGAAGCTTTCTTT,CASVGEGITEAFF
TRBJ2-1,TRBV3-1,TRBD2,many,TGTGCCAGCAGCAAAGCCCAGCTAGCGGGGGGGAATGAGCAGTTCTTC,CASSKAQLAGGNEQFF
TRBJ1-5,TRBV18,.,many,TGTGCCAGCTCACCACTCGGCGGTACGAATCAGCCCCAGCATTTT,CASSPLGGTNQPQHF
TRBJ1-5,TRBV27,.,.,TGTGCCAGCAGTTTAGGACAGCACAATCAGCCCCAGCATTTT,CASSLGQHNQPQHF
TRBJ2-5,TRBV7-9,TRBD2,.,TGTGCCAGCAGTCGGGACTCTAGCGGGGGTCCGTACCAAGAGACCCAGTACTTC,CASSRDSSGGPYQETQYF
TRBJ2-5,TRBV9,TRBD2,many,TGTGCCAGCAGCCCCAGGCGTCTAGCGGGTCAAGAGACCCAGTACTTC,CASSPRRLAGQETQYF
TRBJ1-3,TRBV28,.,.,TGTGCCAGCAGTCCATCCCAGGGTCCCTTTGGAAACACCATATATTTT,CASSPSQGPFGNTIYF
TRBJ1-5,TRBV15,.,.,TGTGCCACCAGCAGAGATATGGTGGGGCTGGATCAGCCCCAGCATTTT,CATSRDMVGLDQPQHF
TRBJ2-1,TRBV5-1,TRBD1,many,TGCGCCAGCAGCCTACCGGGACAGCAGGAGCAGTTCTTC,CASSLPGQQEQFF
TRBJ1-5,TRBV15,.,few,TGTGCCACCAGCAGCCGGCAGACTAGCAATCAGCCCCAGCATTTT,CATSSRQTSNQPQHF
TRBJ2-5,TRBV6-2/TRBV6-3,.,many,TGTGCCAGCAGCAACGACATAGGAGAGACCCAGTACTTC,CASSNDIGETQYF
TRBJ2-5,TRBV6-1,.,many,TGTGCCAGCAGAAGTCAGGGGGCCTTCCTCATAGCGGGGGAGCAAGAGACCCAGTACTTC,CASRSQGAFLIAGEQETQYF
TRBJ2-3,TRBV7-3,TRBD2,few,TGTGCCAGCAGCTTAGGGGGGAGGGACGGAGAATACACAGATACGCAGTATTTT,CASSLGGRDGEYTDTQYF
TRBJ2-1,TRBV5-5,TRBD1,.,TGTGCCAGCAGCTTGGAGGTTGGGACAGTCGGGTCCAATGAGCAGTTCTTC,CASSLEVGTVGSNEQFF
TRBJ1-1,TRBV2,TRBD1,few,TGTGCCAGCAGCCCTTACCGGGACAGGGGGCTTGAAGCTTTCTTT,CASSPYRDRGLEAFF
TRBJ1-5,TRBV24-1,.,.,TGTGCCACCAGTGATTTGGAACAGCCCCAGCATTTT,CATSDLEQPQHF
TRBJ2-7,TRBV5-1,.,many,TGCGCCAGCAGCTTGAGTCGGGGGACCTACGAGCAGTACTTC,CASSLSRGTYEQYF
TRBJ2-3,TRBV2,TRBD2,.,TGTGCCAGCAGTCCTACTAGCGGGGCGGATGGGGATACGCAGTATTTT,CASSPTSGADGDTQYF
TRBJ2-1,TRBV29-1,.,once,TGCAGCGTTGAAGAGGGGACCGATGAGCAGTTCTTC,CSVEEGTDEQFF
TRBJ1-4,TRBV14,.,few,TGTGCCAGCAGAGAAGGGTGGCTGGGGCACTATAATGAAAAACTGTTTTTT,CASREGWLGHYNEKLFF
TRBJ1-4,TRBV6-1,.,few,TGTGCCAGCAGTGCAACTGGTAGGGGCTTGCTTGAAAAACTGTTTTTT,CASSATGRGLLEKLFF
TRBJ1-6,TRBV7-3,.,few,TGTGCCAGCAGCTTACAGACGGGAAATTCACCCCTCCACTTT,CASSLQTGNSPLHF
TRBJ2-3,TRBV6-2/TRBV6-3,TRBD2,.,TGTGCCAGCAGTTACCCGACTAGCGGGGGGAGGAGCACAGATACGCAGTATTTT,CASSYPTSGGRSTDTQYF
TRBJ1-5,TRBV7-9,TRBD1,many,TGTGCCAGCAGCCTGACAGGGAACGGTCAGCCCCAGCATTTT,CASSLTGNGQPQHF
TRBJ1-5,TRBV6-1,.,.,TGTGCCAGCAGTGTCGTGGGGTGGGTTGACCAGCCCCAGCATTTT,CASSVVGWVDQPQHF
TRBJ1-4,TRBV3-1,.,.,TGTGCCAGCAGCCAATTACGGACAACTAATGAAAAACTGTTTTTT,CASSQLRTTNEKLFF
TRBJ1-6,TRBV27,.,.,TGTGCCAGCAGTTTAACAGCCGGGGGCGGCCCCCTCCACTTT,CASSLTAGGGPLHF
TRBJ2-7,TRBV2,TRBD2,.,TGTGCCGGCAGGGTCCTAGCGGTAGCCTACGAGCAGTACTTC,CAGRVLAVAYEQYF
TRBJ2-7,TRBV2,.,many,TGTGCCAGCCACCAATACGAGCAGTACTTC,CASHQYEQYF
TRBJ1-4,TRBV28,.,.,TGTGCCAGCAGTTTATTCGGCGGGGAGGATGAAAAACTGTTTTTT,CASSLFGGEDEKLFF
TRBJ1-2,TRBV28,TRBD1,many,TGTGCCAGCAGTGCAGGGGGGACTTTCTATGGCTACACCTTC,CASSAGGTFYGYTF
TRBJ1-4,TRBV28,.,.,TGTGCCAGCAGTTTGAATCATCAACCTGAACTGTTTTTT,CASSLNHQPELFF
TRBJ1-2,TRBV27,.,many,TGTGCCAGCAGTTCGGGCAGGTGGGGCTATGGCTACACCTTC,CASSSGRWGYGYTF
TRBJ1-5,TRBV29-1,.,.,TGCAGCGTTGAAGAGGGGAGTGATCAGCCCCAGCATTTT,CSVEEGSDQPQHF